The sequence of this TCR beta chain was determined in a study of blood T cell repertoires in COVID-19. V gave up 0 bases and J gave up 5 bases; unmatched junction bases: 11. Germline V gene data show CDR1 as SGHAT and CDR2 as FQNNGV. The CDR3 has 17 residues. Original processing notes: Estimates of nucleated cell counts were drawn from the amplification of reference gene primers. Clones were sequenced by immunoSEQ multiplex PCR, and TCRdb holds only the in-frame ones, with some missing. The DNA gave D and trimming, while V, J and clone size come from that table. The table includes approximately 490,000 clones, approximately 86% detected once.

This TCR derives from a woman aged 18-30 years who had recovered from COVID-19. This sequence joins TRBV11-2 and TRBJ2-5, with 8 bases identical to TRBD1. What was sequenced was PBMCs or T cells enriched from blood (not recorded which). As DNA, the CDR3 is TGTGCCAGCAGCTTAGATAACCTTCAGGGGGCGGGGGAGACCCAGTACTTC. This translates into CASSLDNLQGAGETQYF.